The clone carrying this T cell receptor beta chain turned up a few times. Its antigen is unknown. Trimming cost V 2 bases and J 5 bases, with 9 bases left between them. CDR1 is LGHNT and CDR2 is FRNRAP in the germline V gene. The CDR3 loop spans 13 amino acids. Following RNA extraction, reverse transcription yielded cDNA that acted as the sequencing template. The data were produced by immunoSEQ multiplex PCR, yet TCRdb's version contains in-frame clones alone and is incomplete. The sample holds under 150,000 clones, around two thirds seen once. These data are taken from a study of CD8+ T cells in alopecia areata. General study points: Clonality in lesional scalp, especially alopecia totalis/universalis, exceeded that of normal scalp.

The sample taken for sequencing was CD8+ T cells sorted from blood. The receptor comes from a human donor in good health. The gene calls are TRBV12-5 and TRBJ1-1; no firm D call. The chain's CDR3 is CASGLTAWTEAFF. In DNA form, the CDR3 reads TGTGCTAGTGGTTTGACTGCGTGGACTGAAGCTTTCTTT.